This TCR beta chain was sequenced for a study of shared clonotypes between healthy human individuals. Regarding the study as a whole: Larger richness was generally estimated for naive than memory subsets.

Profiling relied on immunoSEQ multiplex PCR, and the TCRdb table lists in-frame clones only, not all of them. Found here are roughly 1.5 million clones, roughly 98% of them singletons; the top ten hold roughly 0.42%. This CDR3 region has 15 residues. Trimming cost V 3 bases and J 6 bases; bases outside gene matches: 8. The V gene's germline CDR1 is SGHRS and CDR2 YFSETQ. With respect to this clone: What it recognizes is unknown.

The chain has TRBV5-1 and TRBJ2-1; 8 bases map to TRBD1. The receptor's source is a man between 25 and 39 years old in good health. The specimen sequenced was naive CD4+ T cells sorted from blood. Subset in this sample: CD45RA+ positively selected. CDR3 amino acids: CASSWGGTGSNEQFF. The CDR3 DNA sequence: TGCGCCAGCAGCTGGGGTGGGACAGGAAGCAATGAGCAGTTCTTC. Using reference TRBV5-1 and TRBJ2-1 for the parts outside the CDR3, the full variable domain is KAGVTQTPRYLIKTRGQQVTLSCSPISGHRSVSWYQQTPGQGLQFLFEYFSETQRNKGNFPGRFSGRQFSNSRSEMNVSTLELGDSALYLCASSWGGTGSNEQFFGPGTRLTVL.